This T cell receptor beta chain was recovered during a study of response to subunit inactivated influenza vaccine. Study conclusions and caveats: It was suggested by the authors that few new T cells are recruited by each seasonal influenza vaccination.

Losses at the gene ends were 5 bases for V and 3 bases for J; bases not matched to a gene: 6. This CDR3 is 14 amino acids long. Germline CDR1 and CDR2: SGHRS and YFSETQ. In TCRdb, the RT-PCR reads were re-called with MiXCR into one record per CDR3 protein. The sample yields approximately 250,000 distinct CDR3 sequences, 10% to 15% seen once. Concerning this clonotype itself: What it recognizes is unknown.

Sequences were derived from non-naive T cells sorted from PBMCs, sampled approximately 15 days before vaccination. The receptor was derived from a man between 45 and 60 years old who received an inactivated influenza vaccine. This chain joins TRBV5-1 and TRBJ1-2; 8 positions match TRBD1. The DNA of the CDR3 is TGCGCCAGCAGGCTGACAGGGGTGGACTATGGCTACACCTTC. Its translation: CASRLTGVDYGYTF.